This TCR beta chain comes out of a study of shared clonotypes between healthy human individuals (TCRdb year 2020). Background for the entire study: The cohort comprised a couple of women and a few men aged 18 to 49 years. The study deeply sequenced blood TCR repertoires of about 5 healthy adults to estimate repertoire size and the extent of clonotype sharing between individuals. Per donor, leukapheresis produced somewhere between about 0.85 and 8.9 billion PBMCs. To increase sequencing depth and limit assay-specific biases, TCR repertoire library preparation and sequencing were carried out by different laboratories using diverse techniques. Per donor, three plates each were used for CD4 naive and CD4 memory, two for CD8 naive, and one for CD8 memory. What the research found in general, with its limitations: The genetic and exposure-history diversity represented was limited by the small number of donors. Even with the large sequencing depth, rarefaction of the sorted-subset datasets indicated that sequencing was incomplete. Higher generation probabilities were observed for clonotypes shared by all four sorted-subset donors than for non-shared clonotypes. Sharing across several donors was observed for roughly 5.4% of naive CD4, over 3% of naive CD8, around 2.5% of memory CD4, and over 0.3% of memory CD8 clonotypes. Naive subsets generally had larger estimated clonotype richness than memory subsets did. Sampling was limited to blood, and TCR repertoires in tissue likely differ from TCR repertoires in blood. Based on pairwise subsampling, the degree of clonotype sharing among donors was expected to be affected by sequencing depth.

TCR CDR3 regions were amplified from genomic DNA by multiplex PCR using the deep immunoSEQ assay. For each cell subset, the extracted genomic DNA was distributed evenly across all wells of several immunoSEQ 96-well plates, and each plate served as one replicate. For sorted subsets, each replicate PCR was loaded with 200 ng genomic DNA, equivalent to 25,000 to 35,000 T cell genomes. Purified libraries were quantified with a Qubit 3.0 fluorometer, sized on a Bioanalyzer 2100, and re-quantified with the KAPA Library Quantification kit. Every immunoSEQ 96-well plate was sequenced on a dedicated single-read 150-cycle Illumina NextSeq 550 flow cell. The study's own analysis went as follows. The immunoSEQ output contained only junctional sequences without quality scores, so filtering could not match that applied to full-length reads. To assign V/J genes and CDR3, sequences were annotated against IMGT germline references using PyIR, a Python wrapper for IgBLAST v1.9. Reads were removed for weak V/J assignments (E-value above 1e-6), missing CDR3, stop codons, out-of-frame junctions, or ambiguous translated residues. V3J clonotypes were defined as sequences sharing the same inferred V gene, J gene, and CDR3 amino acid sequence. Percentage overlap between repertoires was calculated by dividing the number of shared unique clonotypes by the size of the smaller repertoire. RTK rarefaction, the Chao1 estimator, and Recon v2.1 estimates of unobserved clonotypes were used to assess repertoire richness. For all TCRbeta clonotypes obtained by the gDNA method from a few donors, generation probabilities were computed with OLGA. In TCRdb, the immuneACCESS table is reduced to in-frame sequences with V and J assigned. These tables do not hold every clone; where another copy was compared, an unresolved V gene accounts for under half, and the others remain unexplained. From that table come the V and J calls and clone size; the DNA was used to work out D and trimming. Within this sample are more than 2,000,000 clones, with approximately 92% of them counted one time only. The ten top clones hold over 0.12% of the sample.

The donors were healthy, HIV-negative adults with no recently reported acute infections or vaccinations. Every donor was a Caucasian adult residing in Nashville, Tennessee, USA. Magnetic negative selection was used to enrich CD4+ T cells, after which naive cells were positively selected on CD45RA and the negative fraction became the memory subset. After blood collection by leukapheresis, PBMCs were isolated using Ficoll-Histopaque density gradient centrifugation and then cryopreserved in the vapor phase of liquid nitrogen. Analytical flow cytometry was used to check the purity and quantity of every magnetically sorted T cell population. Each sorted fraction had its genomic DNA isolated and then quantified by UV absorbance on a Nanodrop 2000c. About this clone itself: Its antigen specificity is not known. The input lacks base qualities; no much larger clone sits a single base away.

Specimen: naive CD4+ T cells sorted from blood. This specimen's cell subset or site label, per the study, means: CD45RA+ positively selected. The sequence came from a young man in good health.

This receptor has the CDR3 CASSLSGGASYEQYF. DNA sequence: TGCGCCAGCAGCCTAAGCGGGGGGGCCTCCTACGAGCAGTACTTC. Recombination connected TRBV5-1 to TRBJ2-7; 10 junctional bases match TRBD2. From the cysteine up to the phenylalanine, the CDR3 has a length of 15 residues. The only DNA kept is the CDR3, 45 bases in frame from the first base. Taken from the germline V gene, the CDR1 and CDR2 loops are SGHRS and YFSETQ. V has 4 bases trimmed and J has 0 bases trimmed; junction bases matching no gene number 4.